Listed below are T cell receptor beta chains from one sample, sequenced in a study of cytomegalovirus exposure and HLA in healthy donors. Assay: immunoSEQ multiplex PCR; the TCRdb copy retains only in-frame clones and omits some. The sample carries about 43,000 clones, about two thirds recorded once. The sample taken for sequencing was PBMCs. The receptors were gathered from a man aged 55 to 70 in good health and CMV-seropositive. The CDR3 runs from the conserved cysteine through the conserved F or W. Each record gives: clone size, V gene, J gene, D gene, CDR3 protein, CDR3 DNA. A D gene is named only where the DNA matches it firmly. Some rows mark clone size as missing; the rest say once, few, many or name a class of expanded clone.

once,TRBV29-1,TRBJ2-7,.,CSGGVDRYEQYF,TGCAGCGGCGGGGTGGATAGGTACGAGCAGTACTTC
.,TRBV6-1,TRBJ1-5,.,CALGRGLFQPQHF,TGTGCCCTGGGGAGGGGCCTCTTTCAGCCCCAGCATTTT
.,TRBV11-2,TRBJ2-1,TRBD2,CASSFFRGRARNEQFF,TGTGCCAGCAGCTTTTTTCGCGGGAGGGCTAGGAATGAGCAGTTCTTC
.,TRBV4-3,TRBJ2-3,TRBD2,CASSQEAGVDTQYF,TGCGCCAGCAGCCAAGAAGCGGGAGTGGATACGCAGTATTTT
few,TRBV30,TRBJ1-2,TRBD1,CAWSGPHRAGGRGYTF,TGTGCCTGGAGTGGGCCCCACCGGGCAGGGGGCAGGGGCTACACCTTC
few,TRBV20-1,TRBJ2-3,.,CSASRDTQYF,TGCAGTGCTAGTAGAGATACGCAGTATTTT
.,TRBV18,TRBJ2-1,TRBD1,CASSPTQGARNEQFF,TGTGCCAGCTCACCGACCCAGGGGGCGCGAAATGAGCAGTTCTTC
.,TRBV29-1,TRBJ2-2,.,CSVQGGAGELFF,TGCAGCGTACAGGGTGGTGCCGGGGAGCTGTTTTTT
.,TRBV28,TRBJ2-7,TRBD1,CASSLGQGYEQYF,TGTGCCAGCAGTTTAGGACAGGGGTACGAGCAGTACTTC
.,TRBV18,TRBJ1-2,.,CASSAGSNYGYTF,TGTGCCAGCTCAGCCGGTTCTAACTATGGCTACACCTTC
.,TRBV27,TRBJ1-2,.,CASSQTRDQLHNYGYTF,TGTGCCAGCAGCCAAACCCGGGATCAACTTCATAACTATGGCTACACCTTC
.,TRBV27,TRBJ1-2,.,CASSFYAGEGSYGYTF,TGTGCCAGCAGTTTTTACGCAGGGGAGGGTTCCTATGGCTACACCTTC
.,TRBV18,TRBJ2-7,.,CASSTSGGSSYEQYF,TGTGCCAGCTCAACCAGCGGTGGGAGCTCCTACGAGCAGTACTTC